The subject of this entry is one T cell receptor beta chain. The target antigen is unknown. Unique molecular identifiers tagged the TCR beta cDNA libraries. TCRdb passed the PCR reads through MiXCR, listing each CDR3 protein once. The sample lists roughly 540,000 distinct CDR3 sequences, roughly 34% seen once, with around 6% in the top ten. The V and J ends lost 5 bases and 0 bases, in that order; junction bases with no gene match: 8. The CDR3 is made up of 18 amino acids. The germline CDR1 and CDR2 sequences are MNHNS and SASEGT. These data originate in a study of post-analysis software for immune sequencing data. Study-wide points: Controls had lower frequencies than patients of about five TRBV segments, which included TRBV5-6, TRBV5-1 and TRBV20-1.

The sequence came from a girl aged 2 to 17 with multiple sclerosis. Sequencing was performed on blood. The chain employs TRBV6-1 and TRBJ2-6, with TRBD2 matching over 9 bases. The CDR3 is CASSTLAGARSGANVLTF. The CDR3 DNA follows: TGTGCCAGCAGTACCTTAGCGGGGGCACGCTCTGGGGCCAACGTCCTGACTTTC.